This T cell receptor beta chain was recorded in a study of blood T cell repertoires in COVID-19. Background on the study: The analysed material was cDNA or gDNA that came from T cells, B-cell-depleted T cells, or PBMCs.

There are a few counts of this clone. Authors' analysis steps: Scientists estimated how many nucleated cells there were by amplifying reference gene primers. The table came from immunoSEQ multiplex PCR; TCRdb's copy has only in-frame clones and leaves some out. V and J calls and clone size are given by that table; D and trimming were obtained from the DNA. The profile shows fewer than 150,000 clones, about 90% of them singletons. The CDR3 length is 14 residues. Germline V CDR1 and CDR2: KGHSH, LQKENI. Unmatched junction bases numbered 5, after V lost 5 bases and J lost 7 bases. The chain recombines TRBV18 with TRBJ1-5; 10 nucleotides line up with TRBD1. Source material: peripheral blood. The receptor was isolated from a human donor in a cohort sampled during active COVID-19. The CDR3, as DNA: TGTGCCAGCTCAAATTCGGGACAGGGGCAGCCCCAGCATTTT. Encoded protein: CASSNSGQGQPQHF.